The sequence of this T cell receptor (beta chain) was determined in a study of vaccination and CD4 T cells after COVID-19. The CDR3 is 11 residues long. V was shortened by 5 bases and J by 8 bases, with 9 bases between the two germline ends. From germline, CDR1 is MDHEN and CDR2 SYDVKM. Sequenced with the Oncomine TCR Beta short-read assay was DNA taken from cultured CD4+ T cells. TCRdb used MiXCR to reprocess the PCR reads, holding one entry per CDR3 protein. The table lists roughly 7,000 distinct CDR3 sequences, about 79% of them singletons. For this clonotype: Its antigen is not identified.

Specified treatment: approximately nine-day PBMC culture with coronavirus spike peptide pools or control peptides (ViraFEST assay). The chain combines TRBV28 with TRBJ1-2; no clear D. The sequence derives from a human donor who had recovered from COVID-19. Sequenced input: CD4+ T cells from blood, cultured in vitro. The CDR3, as DNA: TGTGCCAGCAGTCGACTAGGAGGCTACACCTTC. Translating gives CASSRLGGYTF.